The TCR beta chain described here comes from a study of blood T cell repertoires in COVID-19. Looking at the study overall: T cells, B-cell-depleted T cells, or PBMCs supplied cDNA or gDNA.

Original analysis: By means of reference gene primer amplification, nucleated cell counts were estimated. Repertoires were generated with immunoSEQ multiplex PCR, while TCRdb's copy carries only in-frame clones and drops some. V and J calls and clone size are given by that table; D and trimming were obtained from the DNA. The sample holds over 350,000 clones, approximately 93% seen once. Participants classified as exposed had met a COVID-19 case within 2 weeks before study entry. The CDR3 has 14 residues. Germline assignment: CDR1 GTSNPN and CDR2 SVGIG (reference sequence). The V end was cut by 3 bases, the J end by 4 bases, with 13 bases between.

The sequence derives from a woman between 40 and 50 years old who had been exposed to COVID-19. The chain couples TRBV30 to TRBJ1-3, with D maybe TRBD1 (6 bases). Material: PBMCs or T cells enriched from blood (not recorded which). Here the CDR3 DNA reads TGTGCCTGGAGGGTCGCAGGGACAGGAAACACCATATATTTT. It codes for CAWRVAGTGNTIYF.